These 26 T cell receptor beta chains were sequenced from one sample in a study of T cell changes during pregnancy in multiple sclerosis. The assay was immunoSEQ multiplex PCR, and TCRdb's table has in-frame clones only and misses some. The table records over 60,000 clones, 91% of them present only once. The source material was CD4+ T cells from peripheral blood mononuclear cells, sampled in the third trimester of pregnancy. These receptor sequences come from a female donor in good health, enrolled as a control in a pregnancy study.

This chain joins TRBV25-1 and TRBJ1-5; tentatively, D is TRBD1 (6 bases). The CDR3 covers 14 residues. The V and J ends lost 6 bases and 1 base respectively, with 10 bases between them. Per germline, CDR1 MGHDK and CDR2 SYGVNS. DNA for the CDR3: TGTGCCAGCAGCTCAGGGGCAAGCAATCAGCCCCAGCATTTT. This sequence encodes CASSSGASNQPQHF.

The chain employs TRBV4-2 and TRBJ1-2, with TRBD1 matching over 9 bases. This CDR3 spans 16 amino acids. Germline CDR1 reads LGHNA; CDR2 reads YNFKEQ. V lost 2 bases, J lost 2 bases, and 6 bases stayed unmatched. The CDR3 DNA sequence: TGTGCCAGCAGCCAAATGGGGACAGGGTCAAACTATGGCTACACCTTC. It encodes CASSQMGTGSNYGYTF.

This clone was counted once. The chain uses TRBV4-2 and TRBJ1-1, with D possibly matching TRBD1 (5 bases). CDR3 size: 15 residues. The V end was cut by 4 bases, the J end by 0 bases, with 12 bases between. Germline V gene lookup returns CDR1 LGHNA and CDR2 YNFKEQ. Written as DNA, the CDR3 is TGTGCCAGCAGCCCAACGGGGGGACTGAACACTGAAGCTTTCTTT. This encodes CASSPTGGLNTEAFF.

The chain links TRBV5-6 to TRBJ2-7, with TRBD1 matching over 7 bases. This CDR3 comprises 15 residues. V trimming: 0 bases; J trimming: 6 bases; junction bases outside the gene matches: 9. Germline V gene lookup returns CDR1 SGHDT and CDR2 YYEEEE. The chain's CDR3 is CASSLGQGRRAEQYF. For the CDR3, the DNA is TGTGCCAGCAGCTTGGGACAGGGTAGGAGAGCCGAGCAGTACTTC. The full variable domain, rest sourced from reference TRBV5-6 and TRBJ2-7, is DAGVTQSPTHLIKTRGQQVTLRCSPKSGHDTVSWYQQALGQGPQFIFQYYEEEERQRGNFPDRFSGHQFPNYSSELNVNALLLGDSALYLCASSLGQGRRAEQYFGPGTRLTVT.

This sequence joins TRBV5-1 and TRBJ2-7; possible D gene TRBD1, 6 bases. The germline gives CDR1 SGHRS, CDR2 YFSETQ. The CDR3 runs to 12 residues. Trimming left V 0 bases short and J 5 bases short, with 6 bases between. The chain's CDR3 is CASSLGQDEQYF. In DNA form, the CDR3 reads TGCGCCAGCAGCTTGGGACAGGACGAGCAGTACTTC.

The chain is built from TRBV10-1 and TRBJ1-4; 7 bases are shared with TRBD1. V lost 6 bases and J lost 5; bases outside the gene matches: 15. The CDR3 loop spans 17 amino acids. Germline lookup yields CDR1 WNHNN and CDR2 SYGVQD (reference sequence). For the CDR3, the DNA is TGCGCCAGCAGCGATTCCCACAAAGACAGGGACAATGAAAAACTGTTTTTT. Its translation: CASSDSHKDRDNEKLFF.

The chain employs TRBV6-1 and TRBJ1-2, with D perhaps matching TRBD1 (6 bases). V was shortened by 1 base and J by 9 bases, with 21 bases between the two germline ends. The germline CDR1 and CDR2 sequences are MNHNS and SASEGT. The CDR3 sequence is 16 residues long. The CDR3 reads CASSEGQGISFIRYTF. As DNA, the CDR3 is TGTGCCAGCAGTGAAGGTCAGGGGATTTCTTTTATCCGCTACACCTTC.

This chain joins TRBV4-1 and TRBJ1-3; possible D gene TRBD1, 6 bases. From germline, CDR1 is MGHRA and CDR2 YSYEKL. The CDR3 loop spans 16 amino acids. V was shortened by 4 bases and J by 2 bases, with 15 bases between the two germline ends. The CDR3 DNA is TGCGCCAGCAGCCGGGGGCCGCTGCTCGCTGGAAACACCATATATTTT. Protein sequence: CASSRGPLLAGNTIYF.

This chain uses TRBV5-1 with TRBJ2-3; D uncertain. The CDR3 totals 16 residues. V shed 4 bases and J shed 0 bases, with 15 bases lying between them. The germline gives CDR1 SGHRS, CDR2 YFSETQ. CDR3 loop: CASSPPWRPSTDTQYF. The CDR3 nucleotides read TGCGCCAGCAGCCCCCCCTGGCGGCCAAGCACAGATACGCAGTATTTT. The full variable domain, rest sourced from reference TRBV5-1 and TRBJ2-3, is KAGVTQTPRYLIKTRGQQVTLSCSPISGHRSVSWYQQTPGQGLQFLFEYFSETQRNKGNFPGRFSGRQFSNSRSEMNVSTLELGDSALYLCASSPPWRPSTDTQYFGPGTRLTVL.

V usage is TRBV18 and J usage is TRBJ2-2; no reliable D call. Trimming removed 3 bases at V and 5 bases at J, with 16 bases between. Germline lookup yields CDR1 KGHSH and CDR2 LQKENI. The CDR3 is made up of 16 amino acids. The CDR3 sequence: CASSPRAGSSTGELFF. CDR3 bases: TGTGCCAGCTCACCTAGAGCAGGATCTTCGACCGGGGAGCTGTTTTTT.

The CDR3 here is CASSSSGTGPYEQYF. CDR3 sequence (DNA): TGTGCCAGCAGCTCTTCCGGGACTGGTCCCTACGAGCAGTACTTC. The J gene is TRBJ2-7, the V gene TRBV7-2, with a tentative D call TRBD2 (6 bases). Germline CDR1 and CDR2: SGHTA and FQGNSA. This CDR3 has 15 amino acids. V lost 4 bases and J lost 2, with 15 bases in between. Combining the CDR3 with reference TRBV7-2 and TRBJ2-7 gives the whole variable domain GAGVSQSPSNKVTEKGKDVELRCDPISGHTALYWYRQSLGQGLEFLIYFQGNSAPDKSGLPSDRFSAERTGGSVSTLTIQRTQQEDSAVYLCASSSSGTGPYEQYFGPGTRLTVT.

The rearrangement links TRBV4-3 to TRBJ2-7, with TRBD2 matching over 7 bases. The length of the CDR3 is 14 residues. The V and J ends lost 0 bases and 2 bases, in that order; junction bases with no gene match: 1. Per germline, CDR1 LGHNA and CDR2 YSLEER. The CDR3 coding sequence is TGCGCCAGCAGCCAAGAGGCGGGGGCCTACGAGCAGTACTTC. This translates into CASSQEAGAYEQYF.

The gene calls are TRBV4-2 and TRBJ2-1, with a tentative D call TRBD2 (5 bases). V was trimmed by 4 bases and J by 5 bases, leaving 6 bases between them. The CDR3 totals 12 residues. CDR1 LGHNA and CDR2 YNFKEQ come from the germline V gene. DNA of the CDR3: TGTGCCAGCAGCCGAGGGCACAATGAGCAGTTCTTC. Amino acids: CASSRGHNEQFF.

The chain uses TRBV10-3 and TRBJ1-2, with a weak D call TRBD1 (5 bases). This CDR3 region has 14 residues. Trimming left V 7 bases short and J 3 bases short, with 15 bases between. Germline lookup yields CDR1 ENHRY and CDR2 SYGVKD. The CDR3 nucleotides are TGTGCCATCACCCCCCAGGGAGGAGACTATGGCTACACCTTC. Encoded protein: CAITPQGGDYGYTF.

This sequence joins TRBV29-1 and TRBJ2-1; 7 nucleotides line up with TRBD1. The CDR3 loop spans 12 amino acids. Germline-derived CDR1 and CDR2 are SQVTM and ANQGSEA. Trimming took 4 bases from V and 4 from J; bases not matched to a gene: 1. The CDR3 reads CSVATGYNEQFF. CDR3 sequence (DNA): TGCAGCGTTGCGACAGGGTACAATGAGCAGTTCTTC.

The rearrangement links TRBV30 to TRBJ2-3; 10 nucleotides agree with TRBD2. This CDR3 contains 16 residues. The V segment lost 2 bases and the J segment 4 bases; nucleotides outside the gene matches: 9. CDR1 is GTSNPN, CDR2 SVGIG, per germline (reference sequence). The CDR3 region has the DNA TGTGCCTGGAGTCCTAAGCGGGGGGGCAGGGCAGATACGCAGTATTTT. Amino acids: CAWSPKRGGRADTQYF.

This rearrangement joins TRBV6-4 to TRBJ2-5; 15 positions agree with TRBD2. J lost 1 base, V lost 0 bases, and 12 bases had no gene match. The CDR3 contains 21 residues. Germline CDR1 and CDR2: MRHNA and SNTAGT. The CDR3 protein is CASSDSSGLAGGPKSQETQYF. In nucleotides, the CDR3 is TGTGCCAGCAGTGACTCAAGTGGACTAGCGGGGGGGCCGAAATCCCAAGAGACCCAGTACTTC.

The chain uses TRBV19 and TRBJ1-4, with 9 bases aligning to TRBD1. The trim removed 6 bases at V and 0 bases at J, leaving 14 bases unmatched. Germline CDR1 is LNHDA and CDR2 is SQIVND (reference sequence). The CDR3 extends over 19 amino acids. The CDR3 DNA sequence: TGTGCCAGTAGGGGGCACAGGGGGCAGGTGGAAGCAACTAATGAAAAACTGTTTTTT. Amino acids: CASRGHRGQVEATNEKLFF.

The J gene is TRBJ1-2, the V gene TRBV27; D gene uncertain. Trimming removed 2 bases from V and 4 bases from J, with 5 bases in between. The germline V gene has CDR1 MNHEY and CDR2 SMNVEV (reference sequence). CDR3 length equals 12 residues. The CDR3 coding sequence is TGTGCCAGCAGTTTAGCCGGCTATGGCTACACCTTC. Translation gives CASSLAGYGYTF.

This clone was observed a single time. The CDR3 loop reads CASSTTSGGGETQYF. The CDR3 DNA is TGTGCCAGCAGCACCACTAGCGGGGGGGGAGAGACCCAGTACTTC. The chain employs TRBV11-2 and TRBJ2-5; TRBD2 aligns across 13 bases. The germline V gene has CDR1 SGHAT and CDR2 FQNNGV. This CDR3 is 15 amino acids long. Losses at the gene ends were 5 bases for V and 4 bases for J; bases not matched to a gene: 4.

This chain links TRBV6-6 with TRBJ2-7; D might be TRBD1 (5 bases). V was cut by 5 bases and J by 1 base, with 9 bases left in between. Germline values: CDR1 MNHNY, CDR2 SVGAGI (reference sequence). The CDR3 has 13 amino acids. As DNA, the CDR3 is TGTGCCAGCAGTGTTCCAGGGTCCTACGAGCAGTACTTC. It specifies CASSVPGSYEQYF.

The rearrangement uses TRBV14 and TRBJ2-3, with 7 nucleotides matching TRBD2. Germline assignment: CDR1 SGHDN and CDR2 FVKESK. The CDR3 consists of 17 residues. V gave up 0 bases and J gave up 1 base; unmatched junction bases: 7. CDR3 nucleotide sequence: TGTGCCAGCAGCCAAGATATCCGGACTAGAGGCACAGATACGCAGTATTTT. Its protein product is CASSQDIRTRGTDTQYF.

The chain has TRBV9 and TRBJ1-3; TRBD1 aligns across 9 bases. CDR1 is SGDLS, CDR2 YYNGEE, per germline. The CDR3 has 17 amino acids. Germline trimming cut 3 bases from V and 7 bases from J; bases unmatched to any gene: 14. CDR3 nucleotides: TGTGCCAGCAGCGGAGAGCGGGACAGGGCCCCTCGGAACACCATATATTTT. Its protein product is CASSGERDRAPRNTIYF.

The chain employs TRBV18 and TRBJ1-1; perhaps TRBD1 as D (5 bases). The CDR3 extends over 13 amino acids. V was cut by 0 bases and J by 4 bases, with 6 bases left in between. Germline values: CDR1 KGHSH, CDR2 LQKENI. CDR3 amino acids: CASSPPGGTEAFF. The CDR3 DNA sequence: TGTGCCAGCTCACCACCGGGGGGCACTGAAGCTTTCTTT.

The gene calls are TRBV30 and TRBJ1-2, with a possible D match to TRBD1 (5 bases). The V and J ends lost 1 base and 0 bases respectively, with 9 bases between them. The CDR3 has 14 amino acids. The germline gives CDR1 GTSNPN, CDR2 SVGIG (reference sequence). The CDR3 spells CAWSGLRANYGYTF. DNA for the CDR3: TGTGCCTGGAGTGGCCTCAGGGCTAACTATGGCTACACCTTC.

The gene calls are TRBV7-2 and TRBJ1-1; 9 nucleotides agree with TRBD1. The germline V gene has CDR1 SGHTA and CDR2 FQGNSA. The CDR3 sequence is 15 residues long. After removal of 4 bases from V and 1 base from J, the junction contained 4 bases not matched to a gene. Written as DNA, the CDR3 is TGTGCCAGCAGCTCGAAGACAGGGGGGAACACTGAAGCTTTCTTT. Protein product: CASSSKTGGNTEAFF. The whole variable domain, remainder taken from reference TRBV7-2 and TRBJ1-1, is GAGVSQSPSNKVTEKGKDVELRCDPISGHTALYWYRQSLGQGLEFLIYFQGNSAPDKSGLPSDRFSAERTGGSVSTLTIQRTQQEDSAVYLCASSSKTGGNTEAFFGQGTRLTVV.